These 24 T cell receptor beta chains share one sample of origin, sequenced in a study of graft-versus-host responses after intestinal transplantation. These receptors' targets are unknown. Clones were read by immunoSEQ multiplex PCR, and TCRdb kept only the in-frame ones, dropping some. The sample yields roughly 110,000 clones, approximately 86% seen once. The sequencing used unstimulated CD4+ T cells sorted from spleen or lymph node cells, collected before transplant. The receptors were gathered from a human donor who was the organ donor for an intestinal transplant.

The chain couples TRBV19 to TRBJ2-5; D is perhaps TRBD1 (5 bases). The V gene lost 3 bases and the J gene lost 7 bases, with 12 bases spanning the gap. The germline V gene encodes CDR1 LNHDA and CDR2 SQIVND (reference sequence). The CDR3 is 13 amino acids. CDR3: CASSIRAGRTQYF. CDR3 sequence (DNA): TGTGCCAGTAGTATCCGAGCAGGGCGGACCCAGTACTTC.

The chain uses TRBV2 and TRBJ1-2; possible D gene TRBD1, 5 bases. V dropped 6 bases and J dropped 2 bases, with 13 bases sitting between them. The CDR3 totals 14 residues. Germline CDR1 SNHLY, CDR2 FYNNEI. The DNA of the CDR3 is TGTGCCAGCAGAGGCCCGGACAAAAACTATGGCTACACCTTC. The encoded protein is CASRGPDKNYGYTF.

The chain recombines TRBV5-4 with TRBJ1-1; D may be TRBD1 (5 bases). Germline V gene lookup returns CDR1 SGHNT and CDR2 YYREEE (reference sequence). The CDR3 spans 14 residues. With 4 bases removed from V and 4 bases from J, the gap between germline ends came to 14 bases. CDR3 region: CASSPGVGSTEAFF. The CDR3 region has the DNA TGTGCCAGCAGCCCGGGGGTTGGGAGCACTGAAGCTTTCTTT.

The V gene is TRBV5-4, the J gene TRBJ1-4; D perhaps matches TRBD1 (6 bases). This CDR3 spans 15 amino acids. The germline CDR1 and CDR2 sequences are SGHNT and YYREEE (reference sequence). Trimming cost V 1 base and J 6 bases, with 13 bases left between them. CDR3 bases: TGTGCCAGCAGCTTGTTCGGGGGGGCGGATGAAAAACTGTTTTTT. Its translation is CASSLFGGADEKLFF.

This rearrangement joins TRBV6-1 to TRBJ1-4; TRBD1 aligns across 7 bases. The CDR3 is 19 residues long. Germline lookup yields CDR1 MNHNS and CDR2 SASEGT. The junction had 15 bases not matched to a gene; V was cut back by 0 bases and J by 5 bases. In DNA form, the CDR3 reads TGTGCCAGCAGTGAAGCCCCGGGTAGGGCAGGGGGTCGAAATGAAAAACTGTTTTTT. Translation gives CASSEAPGRAGGRNEKLFF.

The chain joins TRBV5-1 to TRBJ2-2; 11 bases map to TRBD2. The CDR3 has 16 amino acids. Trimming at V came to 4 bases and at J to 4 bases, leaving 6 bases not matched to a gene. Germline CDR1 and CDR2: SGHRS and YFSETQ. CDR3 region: CASSPLAGGPTGELFF. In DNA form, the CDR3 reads TGCGCCAGCAGCCCCTTAGCGGGAGGGCCCACCGGGGAGCTGTTTTTT.

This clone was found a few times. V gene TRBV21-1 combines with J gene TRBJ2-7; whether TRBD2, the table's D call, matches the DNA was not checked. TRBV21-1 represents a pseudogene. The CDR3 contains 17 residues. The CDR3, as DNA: TGTGCCAGCAGCAAAGGTCAGGAGCGGGAGGGAGTGAGCGAGCAGTACTTC. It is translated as CASSKGQEREGVSEQYF.

CDR3 nucleotide sequence: TGTGCCAGTAGAAGAAACAGGGAAAATAATGGCTACACCTTC. It codes for CASRRNRENNGYTF. The V and J genes are TRBV19 and TRBJ1-2, with D possibly matching TRBD1 (6 bases). CDR3 size: 14 residues. The V gene lost 6 bases and the J gene lost 6 bases, with 17 bases spanning the gap. Per the germline V gene, CDR1 is LNHDA and CDR2 is SQIVND (reference sequence).

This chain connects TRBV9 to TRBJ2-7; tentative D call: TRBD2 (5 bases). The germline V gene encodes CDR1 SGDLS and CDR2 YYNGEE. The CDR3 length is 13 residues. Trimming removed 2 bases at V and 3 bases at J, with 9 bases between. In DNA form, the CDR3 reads TGTGCCAGCAGCGTGAGGGCAGGCTACGAGCAGTACTTC. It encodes CASSVRAGYEQYF.

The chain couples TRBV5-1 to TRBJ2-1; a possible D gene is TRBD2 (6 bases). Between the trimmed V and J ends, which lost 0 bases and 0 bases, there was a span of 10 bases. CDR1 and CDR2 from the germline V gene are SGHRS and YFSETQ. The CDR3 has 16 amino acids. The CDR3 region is CASSLAVGGSYNEQFF. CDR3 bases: TGCGCCAGCAGCTTGGCAGTCGGGGGCTCCTACAATGAGCAGTTCTTC.

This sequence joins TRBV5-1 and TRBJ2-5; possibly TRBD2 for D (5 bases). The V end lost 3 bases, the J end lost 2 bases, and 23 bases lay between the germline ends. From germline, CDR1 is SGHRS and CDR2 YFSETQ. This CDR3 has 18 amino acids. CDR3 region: CASSSGSGRTLLQETQYF. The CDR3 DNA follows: TGCGCCAGCAGCTCTGGATCGGGAAGAACCTTACTTCAAGAGACCCAGTACTTC. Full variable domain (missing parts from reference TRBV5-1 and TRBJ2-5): KAGVTQTPRYLIKTRGQQVTLSCSPISGHRSVSWYQQTPGQGLQFLFEYFSETQRNKGNFPGRFSGRQFSNSRSEMNVSTLELGDSALYLCASSSGSGRTLLQETQYFGPGTRLLVL.

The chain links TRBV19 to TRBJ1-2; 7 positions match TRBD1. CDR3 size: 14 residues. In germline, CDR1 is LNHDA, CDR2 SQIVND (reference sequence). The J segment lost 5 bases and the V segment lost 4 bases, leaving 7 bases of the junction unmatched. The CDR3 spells CASSSRDSTYGYTF. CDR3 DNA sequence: TGTGCCAGTAGTAGCAGGGACAGTACTTATGGCTACACCTTC. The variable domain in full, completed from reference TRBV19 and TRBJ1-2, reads DGGITQSPKYLFRKEGQNVTLSCEQNLNHDAMYWYRQDPGQGLRLIYYSQIVNDFQKGDIAEGYSVSREKKESFPLTVTSAQKNPTAFYLCASSSRDSTYGYTFGSGTRLTVV.

CDR3 protein: CASSSGQRGNSPLHF. For the CDR3, the DNA is TGTGCCAGCAGCTCAGGACAGCGAGGGAATTCACCCCTCCACTTT. This chain links TRBV9 with TRBJ1-6; D is perhaps TRBD1 (6 bases). Trimming removed 4 bases at V and 7 bases at J, with 15 bases between. The V gene's germline CDR1 is SGDLS and CDR2 YYNGEE. CDR3 length: 15 residues. Supplemented by reference TRBV9 and TRBJ1-6, the full variable domain reads DSGVTQTPKHLITATGQRVTLRCSPRSGDLSVYWYQQSLDQGLQFLIQYYNGEERAKGNILERFSAQQFPDLHSELNLSSLELGDSALYFCASSSGQRGNSPLHFGNGTRLTVT.

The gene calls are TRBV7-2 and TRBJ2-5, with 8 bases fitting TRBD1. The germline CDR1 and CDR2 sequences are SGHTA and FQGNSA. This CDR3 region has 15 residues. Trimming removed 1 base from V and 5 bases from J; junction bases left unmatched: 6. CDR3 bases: TGTGCCAGCAGCTTAGACCGGACAGGGTTGGAGACCCAGTACTTC. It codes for CASSLDRTGLETQYF.

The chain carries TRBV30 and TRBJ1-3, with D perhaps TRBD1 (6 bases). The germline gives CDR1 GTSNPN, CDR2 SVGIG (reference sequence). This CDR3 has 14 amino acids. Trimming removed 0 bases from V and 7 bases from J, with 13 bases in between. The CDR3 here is CAWSVGGSGNTIYF. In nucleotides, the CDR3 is TGTGCCTGGAGTGTAGGGGGAAGTGGCAACACCATATATTTT.

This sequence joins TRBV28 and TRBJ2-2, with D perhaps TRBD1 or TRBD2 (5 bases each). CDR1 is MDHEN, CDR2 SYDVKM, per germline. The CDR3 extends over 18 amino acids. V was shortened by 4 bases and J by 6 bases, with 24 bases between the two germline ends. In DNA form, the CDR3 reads TGTGCCAGCAGTTCACTCCCGCCGGGGCCGGTGGTATCCGGGGAGCTGTTTTTT. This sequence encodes CASSSLPPGPVVSGELFF.

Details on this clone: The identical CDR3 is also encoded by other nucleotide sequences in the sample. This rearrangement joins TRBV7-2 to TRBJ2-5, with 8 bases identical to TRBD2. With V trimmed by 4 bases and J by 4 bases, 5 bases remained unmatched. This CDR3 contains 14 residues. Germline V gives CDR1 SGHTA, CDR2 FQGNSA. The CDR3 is CASSSQAGGETQYF. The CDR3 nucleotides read TGTGCCAGCAGCTCTCAGGCGGGGGGAGAGACCCAGTACTTC.

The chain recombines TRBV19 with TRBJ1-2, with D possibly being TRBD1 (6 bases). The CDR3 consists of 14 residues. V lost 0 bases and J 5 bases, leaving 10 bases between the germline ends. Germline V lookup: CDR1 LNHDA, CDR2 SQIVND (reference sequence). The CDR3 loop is CASSIDTGLYGYTF. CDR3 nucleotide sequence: TGTGCCAGTAGTATAGATACAGGGCTATATGGCTACACCTTC.

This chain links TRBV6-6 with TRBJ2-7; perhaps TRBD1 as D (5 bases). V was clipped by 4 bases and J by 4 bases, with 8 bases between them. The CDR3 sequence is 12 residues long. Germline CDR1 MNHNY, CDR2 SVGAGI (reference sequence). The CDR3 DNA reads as TGTGCCAGCAGTTTCCAGGGATACGAGCAGTACTTC. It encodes CASSFQGYEQYF.

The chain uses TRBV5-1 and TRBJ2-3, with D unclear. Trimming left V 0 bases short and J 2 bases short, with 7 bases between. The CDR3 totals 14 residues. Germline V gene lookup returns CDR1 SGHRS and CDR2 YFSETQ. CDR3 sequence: CASSLGVNTDTQYF. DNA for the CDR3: TGCGCCAGCAGCTTGGGAGTTAACACAGATACGCAGTATTTT.

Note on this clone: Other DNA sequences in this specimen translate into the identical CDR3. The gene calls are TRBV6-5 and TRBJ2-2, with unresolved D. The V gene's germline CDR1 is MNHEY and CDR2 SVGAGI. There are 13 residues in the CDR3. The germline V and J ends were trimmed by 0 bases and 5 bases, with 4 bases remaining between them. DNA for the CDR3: TGTGCCAGCAGTTACTCGGGAACCGGGGAGCTGTTTTTT. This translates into CASSYSGTGELFF.

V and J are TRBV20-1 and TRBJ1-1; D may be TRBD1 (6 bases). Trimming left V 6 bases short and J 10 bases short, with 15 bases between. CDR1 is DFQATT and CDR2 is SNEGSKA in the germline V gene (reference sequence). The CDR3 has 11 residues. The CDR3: CSAYRAGVAFF. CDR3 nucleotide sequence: TGCAGTGCCTATCGGGCAGGGGTAGCTTTCTTT.

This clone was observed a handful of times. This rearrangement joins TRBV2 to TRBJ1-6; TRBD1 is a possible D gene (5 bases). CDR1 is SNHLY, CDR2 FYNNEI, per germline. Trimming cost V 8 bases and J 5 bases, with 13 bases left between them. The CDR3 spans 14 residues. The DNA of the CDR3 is TGTGCCAGCCGGTGGGGGGTACATAATTCACCCCTCCACTTT. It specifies CASRWGVHNSPLHF.

CDR3 in DNA: TGTGCCAGCAGCTTGGCCGGGAGCCACTCCGGAGAGGAAAAACTGTTTTTT. Amino acid sequence: CASSLAGSHSGEEKLFF. V gene TRBV5-6 combines with J gene TRBJ1-4; D call uncertain. This CDR3 has 17 residues. Germline-derived CDR1 and CDR2 are SGHDT and YYEEEE. V dropped 0 bases and J dropped 8 bases, with 20 bases sitting between them.